The next 30 T cell receptor beta chains were all read from a single sample in a study of blood T cell repertoires in COVID-19. Libraries were prepared by immunoSEQ multiplex PCR; TCRdb keeps only in-frame clonotypes and omits some of them. Of roughly 160,000 clones listed, approximately 86% are singletons. Sequenced input: peripheral blood. Receptors originate from a man aged 60-69 years with COVID-19, enrolled during active disease.

The genes are TRBV29-1 and TRBJ1-2; no firm D call. The CDR3 runs 14 residues. With 1 base removed from V and 1 base from J, the gap between germline ends came to 10 bases. Germline V lookup: CDR1 SQVTM, CDR2 ANQGSEA. DNA of the CDR3: TGCAGCGTTGAAGGTCAGATGATTAACTATGGCTACACCTTC. Translated, it gives CSVEGQMINYGYTF.

The chain recombines TRBV9 with TRBJ1-3; perhaps TRBD1 as D (5 bases). Trimming left V 0 bases short and J 1 base short, with 8 bases between. Germline-derived CDR1 and CDR2 are SGDLS and YYNGEE. CDR3 length equals 15 residues. CDR3 amino acids: CASSVDGGSGNTIYF. The DNA for the CDR3 is TGTGCCAGCAGCGTAGACGGGGGATCTGGAAACACCATATATTTT.

The V call is TRBV7-9, the J call TRBJ1-4; no clear D. V was cut by 5 bases and J by 2 bases, with 9 bases left in between. Germline CDR1 reads SEHNR; CDR2 reads FQNEAQ (reference sequence). The CDR3 spans 14 residues. The CDR3 reads CASSPLQTNEKLFF. The CDR3 bases are TGTGCCAGCAGCCCGCTACAGACTAATGAAAAACTGTTTTTT.

The chain carries TRBV7-3 and TRBJ2-7, with 7 bases that match TRBD2. The CDR3 is 14 residues long. Germline CDR1 reads SGHTA; CDR2 reads FQGTGA. The V gene end was trimmed by 1 base and the J gene end by 4 bases; junction bases not matched to a gene: 4. In DNA, the CDR3 is TGTGCCAGCAGCTTAAAGGGAGCGGGATACGAGCAGTACTTC. This codes for CASSLKGAGYEQYF.

The chain couples TRBV6-4 to TRBJ2-3; D is unclear. This CDR3 spans 14 amino acids. Trimming took 2 bases from V and 1 from J, leaving 7 bases between them. The germline V gene has CDR1 MRHNA and CDR2 SNTAGT. The chain's CDR3 is CASSDVGGTDTQYF. CDR3 DNA: TGTGCCAGCAGTGACGTTGGAGGCACAGATACGCAGTATTTT.

The chain carries TRBV28 and TRBJ1-5; 8 bases match TRBD1. Germline lookup yields CDR1 MDHEN and CDR2 SYDVKM. This CDR3 region has 15 residues. With 2 bases clipped from V and 6 bases from J, the junction kept 6 bases outside the gene matches. The CDR3: CASSLGDRNIQPQHF. In DNA form, the CDR3 reads TGTGCCAGCAGTTTAGGGGACAGGAATATTCAGCCCCAGCATTTT.

This sequence joins TRBV11-1 and TRBJ1-2; D is unresolved. Germline V gene sequence: CDR1 SGHAT, CDR2 FQDESV (reference sequence). The CDR3 sequence is 12 residues long. Between the trimmed V and J ends, which lost 5 bases and 3 bases, there was a span of 7 bases. The CDR3 bases are TGTGCCAGCAGCCGGGAACACTATGGCTACACCTTC. The encoded protein is CASSREHYGYTF.

This chain joins TRBV7-2 and TRBJ2-7; D perhaps matches TRBD1 (5 bases). V lost 1 base and J 4 bases, leaving 8 bases between the germline ends. Germline assignment: CDR1 SGHTA and CDR2 FQGNSA. The CDR3 length is 13 residues. CDR3: CASSLGTNYEQYF. The DNA of the CDR3 is TGTGCCAGCAGCTTAGGGACAAATTACGAGCAGTACTTC. The complete variable domain, with remaining parts taken from reference TRBV7-2 and TRBJ2-7, reads GAGVSQSPSNKVTEKGKDVELRCDPISGHTALYWYRQSLGQGLEFLIYFQGNSAPDKSGLPSDRFSAERTGGSVSTLTIQRTQQEDSAVYLCASSLGTNYEQYFGPGTRLTVT.

The V gene is TRBV28, the J gene TRBJ1-5; no reliable D call. V was shortened by 4 bases and J by 7 bases, with 11 bases between the two germline ends. The germline gives CDR1 MDHEN, CDR2 SYDVKM. The CDR3 spans 13 residues. CDR3 in DNA: TGTGCCAGCAGTTCTCCGGGGAAACAGCCCCAGCATTTT. This sequence encodes CASSSPGKQPQHF. Based on the CDR3 plus reference TRBV28 and TRBJ1-5, the full variable domain is DVKVTQSSRYLVKRTGEKVFLECVQDMDHENMFWYRQDPGLGLRLIYFSYDVKMKEKGDIPEGYSVSREKKERFSLILESASTNQTSMYLCASSSPGKQPQHFGDGTRLSIL.

The V call is TRBV27, the J call TRBJ2-3, with D maybe TRBD1 (5 bases). V was clipped by 3 bases and J by 4 bases, with 11 bases between them. Germline V gene lookup returns CDR1 MNHEY and CDR2 SMNVEV (reference sequence). The CDR3 runs to 14 residues. The CDR3 DNA reads as TGTGCCAGCAGTTTGGGCAGGGTAGCAGATACGCAGTATTTT. As protein: CASSLGRVADTQYF.

The chain is built from TRBV5-5 and TRBJ2-1, with D tentatively TRBD1 (6 bases). There are 15 residues in the CDR3. Trimming pared 5 bases from V and 0 bases from J, leaving 12 bases between. Germline CDR1 reads SGHKS; CDR2 reads YYEKEE (reference sequence). CDR3 sequence reads: CASSNTGSSYNEQFF. The CDR3 coding sequence is TGTGCCAGCAGTAATACAGGGAGCTCCTACAATGAGCAGTTCTTC.

The J gene is TRBJ2-5, the V gene TRBV3-1 (or the pseudogene TRBV3-2); D gene unclear. CDR1 is LGHDT and CDR2 is YNNKEL in the germline V gene (reference sequence). Trimming left V 1 base short and J 5 bases short, with 5 bases between. The CDR3 totals 12 residues. CDR3 DNA: TGTGCCAGCAGCCAAGGTGGCGAGACCCAGTACTTC. Translation gives CASSQGGETQYF.

Details on this clone: The same CDR3 also results from other DNA sequences found in this sample. The chain has TRBV6-5 and TRBJ1-3; 9 bases agree with TRBD1. The CDR3 extends over 13 amino acids. The germline gives CDR1 MNHEY, CDR2 SVGAGI. Losses at the gene ends were 8 bases for V and 2 bases for J; bases not matched to a gene: 1. CDR3 nucleotide sequence: TGTGCCAGCCGACAGGGGGCTGGAAACACCATATATTTT. The encoded protein is CASRQGAGNTIYF.

This rearrangement joins TRBV5-1 to TRBJ2-5; TRBD2 matches at 9 bases. Trimming at V came to 7 bases and at J to 1 base, leaving 8 bases not matched to a gene. The CDR3 is 15 amino acids. Germline CDR1 reads SGHRS; CDR2 reads YFSETQ. CDR3 in amino acids: CASRHSGGPQETQYF. The CDR3 DNA reads TGCGCCAGCCGACACAGCGGGGGGCCCCAAGAGACCCAGTACTTC.

This clone was observed many times. The chain recombines TRBV18 with TRBJ1-2, with 10 bases matching TRBD1. Trimming removed 4 bases from V and 6 bases from J; junction bases left unmatched: 11. Germline V gene sequence: CDR1 KGHSH, CDR2 LQKENI. The CDR3 sequence is 16 residues long. CDR3 sequence: CASSLRQGASSNGYTF. The CDR3 DNA reads TGTGCCAGCTCACTCAGACAGGGGGCCTCGAGCAATGGCTACACCTTC.

CDR3 DNA sequence: TGTGCCAGCAGCTTAGTTAGGGGGACCGGCGAGCAGTACTTC. Protein product: CASSLVRGTGEQYF. This chain uses TRBV7-2 with TRBJ2-7, with D tentatively TRBD1 (6 bases). The CDR3 runs to 14 residues. Per germline, CDR1 SGHTA and CDR2 FQGNSA. Trimming left V 1 base short and J 6 bases short, with 13 bases between.

This rearrangement joins TRBV27 to TRBJ2-7, with 10 bases aligning to TRBD2. The CDR3 is made up of 14 amino acids. The trim removed 5 bases at V and 8 bases at J, leaving 9 bases unmatched. CDR1 MNHEY and CDR2 SMNVEV come from the germline V gene (reference sequence). The CDR3 spells CASSRTSGSLQQYF. In DNA form, the CDR3 reads TGTGCCAGCAGTCGGACTAGCGGTTCTTTACAGCAGTACTTC.

This clone occurred once. The V call is TRBV5-6, the J call TRBJ1-6, with D unresolved. Germline-derived CDR1 and CDR2 are SGHDT and YYEEEE. The CDR3 sequence is 15 residues long. Between the trimmed V and J ends, which lost 3 bases and 7 bases, there was a span of 14 bases. The CDR3 nucleotides read TGTGCCAGCAGCTCCCCGGGTTACGTGAATTCACCCCTCCACTTT. This encodes CASSSPGYVNSPLHF.

CDR3 residues: CASSLVNNEQFF. DNA of the CDR3: TGTGCCAGCAGCTTGGTAAACAATGAGCAGTTCTTC. The chain employs TRBV5-4 and TRBJ2-1, with D unresolved. Trimming took 0 bases from V and 5 from J, leaving 3 bases between them. CDR3 length: 12 amino acids. CDR1 is SGHNT, CDR2 YYREEE, per germline (reference sequence).

The chain has TRBV19 and TRBJ1-1, with a weak D call TRBD1 (6 bases). Germline V gene data show CDR1 as LNHDA and CDR2 as SQIVND (reference sequence). V lost 9 bases to trimming and J lost 2 bases, with 22 bases between them. This CDR3 has 16 amino acids. This chain's CDR3 is CASTQRGGLLNTEAFF. The CDR3 DNA sequence: TGTGCCAGCACTCAAAGGGGGGGGCTGTTAAACACTGAAGCTTTCTTT.

The gene calls are TRBV9 and TRBJ1-2; 10 positions match TRBD1. With V trimmed by 4 bases and J by 5 bases, 11 bases remained unmatched. Germline values: CDR1 SGDLS, CDR2 YYNGEE. There are 16 residues in the CDR3. CDR3: CASSPRTGGSQYGYTF. The CDR3 region has the DNA TGTGCCAGCAGCCCCCGGACAGGGGGGTCCCAATATGGCTACACCTTC.

The chain links TRBV7-6 to TRBJ1-4; D perhaps matches TRBD1 (5 bases). CDR3 length: 14 amino acids. CDR1 and CDR2 (germline): SGHVS, FNYEAQ. Between the trimmed V and J ends, which lost 5 bases and 13 bases, there was a span of 20 bases. This chain's CDR3 is CASSPTALPGGLFF. For the CDR3, the DNA is TGTGCCAGCAGCCCTACCGCTCTCCCCGGGGGACTGTTTTTT.

The chain combines TRBV11-3 with TRBJ1-1; D gene unclear. The ends were cut back, 3 bases at V and 2 bases at J, with 10 bases in the middle. The V gene's germline CDR1 is SGHNT and CDR2 YENEEA. This CDR3 contains 14 residues. The CDR3 bases are TGTGCCAGCAGCTTGGCTTTGCTCAACACTGAAGCTTTCTTT. Its protein is CASSLALLNTEAFF. The entire variable domain, with the rest obtained from reference TRBV11-3 and TRBJ1-1, is as follows: EAGVVQSPRYKIIEKKQPVAFWCNPISGHNTLYWYLQNLGQGPELLIRYENEEAVDDSQLPKDRFSAERLKGVDSTLKIQPAELGDSAVYLCASSLALLNTEAFFGQGTRLTVV.

This sequence joins TRBV9 and TRBJ2-7, with 8 bases aligning to TRBD2. The V and J ends lost 1 base and 2 bases, in that order; junction bases with no gene match: 5. There are 15 residues in the CDR3. Per germline, CDR1 SGDLS and CDR2 YYNGEE. The CDR3 nucleotides are TGTGCCAGCAGCGTAAATGCGGGGGGAACCTACGAGCAGTACTTC. Protein product: CASSVNAGGTYEQYF.

The V call is TRBV7-2, the J call TRBJ2-7, with 12 bases matching TRBD1. The J segment lost 9 bases and the V segment lost 2 bases, leaving 8 bases of the junction unmatched. CDR1 and CDR2 from the germline V gene are SGHTA and FQGNSA. The CDR3 length is 15 residues. The CDR3 DNA reads TGTGCCAGCAGCTTATCTGCGGGGGACAGGGGGCGGCAGTACTTC. Its translation: CASSLSAGDRGRQYF.

The CDR3 coding sequence is TGTGCCAGCAGCCAAAACGGCAGGGCCACTGAAGCTTTCTTT. Encoded protein: CASSQNGRATEAFF. The V and J genes are TRBV3-1 (or the pseudogene TRBV3-2) and TRBJ1-1; TRBD1 is a possible D gene (5 bases). CDR3 length: 14 residues. CDR1 and CDR2 (germline): LGHDT, YNNKEL (reference sequence). The ends were cut back, 2 bases at V and 4 bases at J, with 11 bases in the middle.

This rearrangement joins TRBV27 to TRBJ1-1, with 9 bases lining up with TRBD1. This CDR3 comprises 15 residues. Per germline, CDR1 MNHEY and CDR2 SMNVEV (reference sequence). Trimming removed 8 bases from V and 0 bases from J; junction bases left unmatched: 7. The CDR3 DNA sequence: TGTGCCAGCTTAAGACAGGGGGGCCTGAACACTGAAGCTTTCTTT. It specifies CASLRQGGLNTEAFF.

This chain links TRBV4-1 with TRBJ2-3; 8 nucleotides line up with TRBD2. The CDR3 sequence is 15 residues long. V gave up 1 base and J gave up 0 bases; unmatched junction bases: 0. Germline V CDR1 and CDR2: MGHRA, YSYEKL. The CDR3 DNA is TGCGCCAGCAGCCAAGCTAGCGGGAGCACAGATACGCAGTATTTT. Its protein product is CASSQASGSTDTQYF.

CDR3 in amino acids: CASSSGQGANEQFF. The CDR3 nucleotides read TGTGCCAGCAGCTCGGGACAGGGGGCGAATGAGCAGTTCTTC. The chain uses TRBV4-2 and TRBJ2-1; 12 bases map to TRBD1. The junction had 3 bases not matched to a gene; V was cut back by 5 bases and J by 7 bases. The CDR3 runs to 14 residues. The germline V gene has CDR1 LGHNA and CDR2 YNFKEQ.

This clone has just a few counts. A junction boundary mismatches the germline segment, possibly from a read error. The chain combines TRBV18 with TRBJ2-7; TRBD1 matches at 9 bases. This CDR3 has 14 amino acids. The germline gives CDR1 KGHSH, CDR2 LQKENI. CDR3 amino acids: CASSTGTGSSEQYF. In nucleotides, the CDR3 is TGTGCCAGCTCAACCGGGACAGGGTCCTCCGAGCAGTACTTC.